These T cell receptor beta chains were read from a single sample in a study of T cells in Graves' hyperthyroidism and ophthalmopathy. MiXCR, applied by TCRdb to the multiplex PCR reads, yields one record per CDR3 protein. The sample holds hundreds of thousands of distinct CDR3 sequences; roughly 14% are singletons and the top ten take approximately 5.7%. Material for sequencing was blood. The receptors stem from a young woman with Graves' hyperthyroidism that later progressed to Graves' ophthalmopathy. The CDR3 runs from the conserved cysteine through the conserved F or W. The D gene is left open where the match is weak. Rows may omit the clone size; those that give it use once, few, many or a size class.

d_gene	v_gene	j_gene	abundance	CDR3aa	CDR3nt
TRBD1	TRBV30	TRBJ1-5	many	CAWSLSPVTGGNQPQHF	TGTGCCTGGAGTCTCAGTCCGGTGACAGGGGGCAATCAGCCCCAGCATTTT
NA	TRBV7-2	TRBJ1-4	many	CASSLRRGSRIRTNEKLFF	TGTGCCAGCAGCTTACGAAGAGGGAGTAGAATTAGGACTAATGAAAAACTGTTTTTT
TRBD1	TRBV20-1	TRBJ1-1	many	CSARTGTGGMNTEAFF	TGCAGTGCTAGAACCGGGACAGGGGGCATGAACACTGAAGCTTTCTTT
NA	TRBV11-2	TRBJ2-6	few	CASSLAGLGANVLAF	TGTGCCAGCAGCTTAGCTGGGCTTGGGGCCAACGTCCTGGCTTTC
TRBD1	TRBV29-1	TRBJ1-5	NA	CSVEETGGWGQPQHF	TGCAGCGTTGAAGAAACAGGGGGATGGGGTCAGCCCCAGCATTTT
NA	TRBV4-1	TRBJ1-4	NA	CASSPQGVNEKLFF	TGCGCCAGCAGCCCGCAGGGAGTTAATGAAAAACTGTTTTTT
TRBD1	TRBV15	TRBJ1-6	many	CATSGGQGNNSPLHF	TGTGCCACCAGCGGCGGACAGGGCAACAATTCACCCCTCCACTTT
NA	TRBV7-2	TRBJ2-7	many	CASSPGRGYEQYF	TGTGCCAGCAGCCCCGGCAGAGGCTACGAGCAGTACTTC
TRBD2	TRBV30	TRBJ2-7	many	CAYSGGPTTYEQYF	TGTGCCTACTCGGGGGGACCAACAACCTACGAGCAGTACTTC
TRBD1	TRBV20-1	TRBJ2-7	many	CSARQGANEQYF	TGCAGTGCGAGACAGGGGGCCAACGAGCAGTACTTC
NA	TRBV7-9	TRBJ2-1	few	CASSLQGLSYNEQFF	TGTGCCAGCAGCTTACAGGGCCTCTCCTACAATGAGCAGTTCTTC
NA	TRBV9	TRBJ1-6	many	CASSVRGADNSPLHF	TGTGCCAGCAGCGTAAGGGGGGCGGATAATTCACCCCTCCACTTT
NA	TRBV24-1	TRBJ1-5	many	CATRRDGSNQPQHF	TGTGCCACCAGGCGGGACGGAAGCAATCAGCCCCAGCATTTT
NA	TRBV18	TRBJ1-1	NA	CTSSLGQNTEASF	TGTACCAGCTCGCTAGGACAGAACACTGAAGCTTCCTTT
TRBD2	TRBV7-9	TRBJ2-5	few	CASSLFSSGFQETQYF	TGTGCCAGCAGCTTATTCTCTAGCGGTTTCCAAGAGACCCAGTACTTC
NA	TRBV5-5	TRBJ1-1	many	CASSLGSIRDTNTEAFF	TGTGCCAGCAGCTTGGGAAGCATACGTGATACGAACACTGAAGCTTTCTTT
TRBD2	TRBV20-1	TRBJ2-7	NA	CSARGGGSSGINSYNEQYF	TGCAGTGCTAGAGGGGGGGGGAGTAGCGGGATTAACTCCTACAATGAGCAGTACTTC
NA	TRBV28	TRBJ2-1	NA	CASSLSPNNEQFF	TGTGCCAGCAGTTTATCACCCAACAATGAGCAGTTCTTC
NA	TRBV3-1	TRBJ1-3	few	CASSPAAGNSGNTIYF	TGTGCCAGCAGCCCCGCCGCAGGCAACTCTGGAAACACCATATATTTT
NA	TRBV10-3	TRBJ1-5	NA	CAIRSTNTPQHF	TGTGCCATCCGAAGCACTAATACGCCCCAGCATTTT
TRBD1	TRBV7-8	TRBJ1-4	many	CASSFRQGINEKLFF	TGTGCCAGCAGCTTCCGACAGGGAATAAATGAAAAACTGTTTTTT
NA	TRBV20-1	TRBJ1-1	few	CSASRYTEAFF	TGCAGTGCTAGCCGGTACACTGAAGCTTTCTTT
NA	TRBV4-1	TRBJ2-7	few	CASSHPGNGYEQYF	TGCGCCAGCAGCCACCCAGGGAACGGCTACGAGCAGTACTTC
NA	TRBV7-9	TRBJ2-6	few	CASSRSGAGANVLTF	TGTGCCAGCAGCCGGTCCGGGGCTGGGGCCAACGTCCTGACTTTC